The 17 T cell receptor beta chains listed next were all sequenced from one sample in a study of T-cell memory formation after mild COVID-19. TCRdb re-called the 5' RACE reads with MiXCR, one entry per CDR3 protein. The table has a few hundred thousand distinct CDR3 sequences, over 7% seen once. Sequenced material: PBMCs or a T cell subset sorted from them (not recorded which). These receptors originate from a man younger than 30 who had mild COVID-19 (a few samples of this study predate the infection). Cell type and time point are not known.

Here the CDR3 reads CASSLLGASQETQYF. In nucleotides, the CDR3 is TGTGCCAGCAGTTTATTAGGAGCTTCCCAAGAGACCCAGTACTTC. The V gene is TRBV28, the J gene TRBJ2-5; D unresolved. Per germline, CDR1 MDHEN and CDR2 SYDVKM. Trimming cost V 1 base and J 1 base, with 10 bases left between them. CDR3 size: 15 residues.

In DNA form, the CDR3 reads TGTGCCAGCAGCTTGCCAAGCCCGGAGGTGACTAGCACAGATACGCAGTATTTT. Residues: CASSLPSPEVTSTDTQYF. This sequence joins TRBV5-6 and TRBJ2-3, with D tentatively TRBD2 (5 bases). The CDR3 loop spans 18 amino acids. Germline V CDR1 and CDR2: SGHDT, YYEEEE. V dropped 1 base and J dropped 0 bases, with 18 bases sitting between them.

This clonotype was detected a few times. V and J are TRBV20-1 and TRBJ2-3; TRBD2 matches 10 bases. The V segment lost 6 bases and the J segment 0 bases; nucleotides outside the gene matches: 6. This CDR3 comprises 15 residues. CDR1 and CDR2 from the germline V gene are DFQATT and SNEGSKA (reference sequence). The chain's CDR3 is CSALGLADSTDTQYF. In DNA, the CDR3 is TGCAGTGCGTTAGGACTAGCGGACAGCACAGATACGCAGTATTTT.

This chain joins TRBV9 and TRBJ2-1, with D maybe TRBD1 (6 bases). The length of the CDR3 is 15 residues. Trimming left V 0 bases short and J 10 bases short, with 17 bases between. CDR1 and CDR2 (germline): SGDLS, YYNGEE. The CDR3 spells CASSVVGGAGQEQFF. The CDR3 DNA is TGTGCCAGCAGCGTAGTAGGGGGAGCCGGCCAAGAGCAGTTCTTC.

The chain employs TRBV9 and TRBJ2-3; TRBD2 aligns across 9 bases. Losses at the gene ends were 5 bases for V and 4 bases for J; bases not matched to a gene: 5. Germline values: CDR1 SGDLS, CDR2 YYNGEE. The CDR3 has 14 amino acids. This chain's CDR3 is CASSGGGAPDTQYF. CDR3 bases: TGTGCCAGCAGTGGCGGGGGGGCCCCAGATACGCAGTATTTT.

This clonotype appeared a few times. The V call is TRBV20-1, the J call TRBJ2-5; TRBD1 or TRBD2 may be the D gene (5 bases each). This CDR3 contains 14 residues. With 4 bases removed from V and 2 bases from J, the gap between germline ends came to 14 bases. In germline, CDR1 is DFQATT, CDR2 SNEGSKA (reference sequence). CDR3 amino acids: CSAIRDGRQETQYF. The CDR3 DNA is TGCAGTGCTATCCGGGACGGACGACAAGAGACCCAGTACTTC.

This clonotype came up a few times. The chain recombines TRBV12-3 or TRBV12-4 with TRBJ1-4; D not certain. The V end lost 6 bases, the J end lost 0 bases, and 11 bases lay between the germline ends. This CDR3 has 15 amino acids. In nucleotides, the CDR3 is TGTGCCAGCAGCGCGTTGAGTCCAACTAATGAAAAACTGTTTTTT. Translated, it gives CASSALSPTNEKLFF.

In this sample, this clonotype turned up a few times. V is TRBV7-9 and J is TRBJ2-7; D unresolved. The CDR3 extends over 15 amino acids. Per germline, CDR1 SEHNR and CDR2 FQNEAQ (reference sequence). Trimming pared 1 base from V and 4 bases from J, leaving 14 bases between. CDR3 sequence (DNA): TGTGCCAGCAGCTTAGACAGCACCAGCATTTACGAGCAGTACGTC. Encoded protein: CASSLDSTSIYEQYV.

The chain employs TRBV12-3 or TRBV12-4 and TRBJ2-5; D might be TRBD1 (6 bases). The CDR3 loop spans 15 amino acids. V was shortened by 2 bases and J by 2 bases, with 12 bases between the two germline ends. The CDR3 DNA reads as TGTGCCAGCAGTTTAAGGGCCCAGGGGCAAGAGACCCAGTACTTC. Translated: CASSLRAQGQETQYF.

This clonotype showed up just a few times. The V and J genes are TRBV20-1 and TRBJ2-3; 8 bases fit TRBD1. Trimming at V came to 5 bases and at J to 1 base, leaving 8 bases not matched to a gene. CDR1 DFQATT and CDR2 SNEGSKA come from the germline V gene (reference sequence). This CDR3 has 15 residues. DNA for the CDR3: TGCAGTGCTCGGTCGCCGGGACAGGGCACAGATACGCAGTATTTT. Its protein is CSARSPGQGTDTQYF.

The CDR3 sequence: CASSPGGADEQYF. The CDR3 coding sequence is TGTGCCAGCAGCCCGGGGGGAGCCGACGAGCAGTACTTC. The V call is TRBV5-5, the J call TRBJ2-7, with 7 bases fitting TRBD2. From germline, CDR1 is SGHKS and CDR2 YYEKEE (reference sequence). The CDR3 loop spans 13 amino acids. V lost 4 bases to trimming and J lost 5 bases; unmatched junction nucleotides: 6.

The chain has TRBV5-8 and TRBJ2-1, with D possibly called TRBD1 or TRBD2 (6 bases each). V lost 4 bases and J lost 4, with 15 bases in between. The CDR3 covers 15 residues. Germline-derived CDR1 and CDR2 are SGHTS and YDEGEE. CDR3 protein: CASSPARGVYNEQFF. In nucleotides, the CDR3 is TGTGCCAGCAGCCCGGCTAGGGGGGTGTACAATGAGCAGTTCTTC.

The chain combines TRBV11-2 with TRBJ2-1; either TRBD1 or TRBD2 may fit D (5 bases each). Germline V gives CDR1 SGHAT, CDR2 FQNNGV. The CDR3 has 16 amino acids. The germline V and J ends were trimmed by 1 base and 4 bases, with 14 bases remaining between them. The CDR3 bases are TGTGCCAGCAGCTTAGGGCCCCAGGGCGGGTACAATGAGCAGTTCTTC. Its protein is CASSLGPQGGYNEQFF. Filled out from reference TRBV11-2 and TRBJ2-1, the complete variable domain reads EAGVAQSPRYKIIEKRQSVAFWCNPISGHATLYWYQQILGQGPKLLIQFQNNGVVDDSQLPKDRFSAERLKGVDSTLKIQPAKLEDSAVYLCASSLGPQGGYNEQFFGPGTRLTVL.

This clonotype has more than one count but fewer than ten. V gene TRBV9 combines with J gene TRBJ1-6, with D unclear. This CDR3 region has 13 residues. The germline V and J ends were trimmed by 4 bases and 10 bases, with 12 bases remaining between them. Per the germline V gene, CDR1 is SGDLS and CDR2 is YYNGEE. CDR3 region: CASSTSGGSPLHF. In nucleotides, the CDR3 is TGTGCCAGCAGCACCAGTGGTGGATCACCCCTCCACTTT.

This clonotype turned up a few times. The chain is built from TRBV12-3 or TRBV12-4 and TRBJ2-1, with D hard to call. Between the trimmed V and J ends, which lost 3 bases and 2 bases, there was a span of 8 bases. The CDR3 sequence is 14 residues long. CDR3 DNA sequence: TGTGCCAGCAGTTTGATATCAACCTACAATGAGCAGTTCTTC. It encodes CASSLISTYNEQFF.

This clonotype turned up a few times. This chain joins TRBV19 and TRBJ1-2; no clear D gene. This CDR3 spans 12 amino acids. The germline V gene encodes CDR1 LNHDA and CDR2 SQIVND (reference sequence). Trimming removed 4 bases at V and 8 bases at J, with 11 bases between. The CDR3 spells CASSRATYGYTF. CDR3 sequence (DNA): TGTGCCAGTAGTAGGGCAACGTACGGCTACACCTTC.

Details on this clonotype: A much larger clone lies a single base off, so this may be a read error. The rearrangement joins TRBV12-3 or TRBV12-4 to TRBJ1-1; D is unclear. The CDR3 has 12 residues. The V end lost 5 bases, the J end lost 1 base, and 5 bases lay between the germline ends. The CDR3 reads CASSGENTEAFF. Here the CDR3 DNA reads TGTGCCAGCAGTGGGGAGAACACTGAAGCTTTCTTT.